This T cell receptor beta chain was captured in a study of cytotoxic CD8 clonotypes in ibrutinib-treated CLL. At the level of the study: Response was recorded as partial in 24 patients and complete in 2; at median around 68 months, approximately 14 remained remitted and around 12 had progressed. General study points: At the start, clonality exceeded age-matched healthy donors and followed circulating CD8+ T-cell counts. Clonality increased at ibrutinib response, then returned toward baseline at progression.

Deletions cut 1 base from V and 5 bases from J, with 15 bases between. The CDR3 length is 15 residues. CDR1 is SGHVS, CDR2 FNYEAQ, per germline. Generated by immunoSEQ multiplex PCR, the TCRdb table keeps only in-frame clones and is missing some. The sample lists approximately 20,000 clones; around 85% were seen once. With respect to this clone: Its antigen is currently unknown.

The source was PBMCs, collected before ibrutinib treatment. The rearrangement links TRBV7-6 to TRBJ2-7; D is possibly TRBD1 (5 bases). The source of this sequence is a human donor with chronic lymphocytic leukemia. The CDR3 DNA sequence: TGTGCCAGCAGCTTAGGGTTTGCGCAGGGCAACGAGCAGTACTTC. Translated, it gives CASSLGFAQGNEQYF.